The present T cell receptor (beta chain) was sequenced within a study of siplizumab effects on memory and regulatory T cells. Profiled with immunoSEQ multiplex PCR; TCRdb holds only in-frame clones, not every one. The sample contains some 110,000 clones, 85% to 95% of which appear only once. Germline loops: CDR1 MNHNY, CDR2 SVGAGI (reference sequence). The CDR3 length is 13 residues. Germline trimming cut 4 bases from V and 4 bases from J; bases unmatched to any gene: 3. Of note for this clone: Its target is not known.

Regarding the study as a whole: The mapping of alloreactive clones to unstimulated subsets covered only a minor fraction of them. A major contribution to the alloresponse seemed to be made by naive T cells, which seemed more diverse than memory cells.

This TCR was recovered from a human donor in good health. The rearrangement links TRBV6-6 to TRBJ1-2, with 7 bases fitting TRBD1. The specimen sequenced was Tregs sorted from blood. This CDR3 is CASSFDRVYGYTF. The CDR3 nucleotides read TGTGCCAGCAGTTTCGACAGGGTCTATGGCTACACCTTC.